Following are 7 T cell receptor beta chains from one sample sequenced in a study of cytotoxic CD8 clonotypes in ibrutinib-treated CLL. The data were produced by immunoSEQ multiplex PCR, yet TCRdb's version contains in-frame clones alone and is incomplete. Seen here are approximately 47,000 clones, around 52% observed once, and the top ten hold 25% to 30%. This specimen consisted of PBMCs, obtained after 24 months of ibrutinib treatment. The receptors derive from a human donor with chronic lymphocytic leukemia.

In nucleotides, the CDR3 is TGTGCCAGTAGTAGGGGGGACAGGGTCACAGATACGCAGTATTTT. Protein product: CASSRGDRVTDTQYF. This chain joins TRBV19 and TRBJ2-3; 9 bases agree with TRBD1. The CDR3 contains 15 residues. Germline CDR1 and CDR2: LNHDA and SQIVND (reference sequence). After removal of 4 bases from V and 2 bases from J, the junction contained 4 bases not matched to a gene.

The chain carries TRBV5-1 and TRBJ2-5; D is unresolved. CDR3 length equals 12 residues. The V and J ends lost 4 bases and 7 bases respectively, with 11 bases between them. Germline V lookup: CDR1 SGHRS, CDR2 YFSETQ. The CDR3 DNA reads as TGCGCCAGCAGCCCCGATATAGGGACCCAGTACTTC. As protein: CASSPDIGTQYF.

V usage is TRBV7-6 and J usage is TRBJ2-1, with TRBD2 matching 9 bases. The CDR3 extends over 16 amino acids. The ends lost 1 base at V and 7 bases at J; junction bases unmatched: 8. Germline V lookup: CDR1 SGHVS, CDR2 FNYEAQ. CDR3 sequence (DNA): TGTGCCAGCAGCTTAGTGCGGGGGGGCTTAGTGAATGAGCAGTTCTTC. Its protein is CASSLVRGGLVNEQFF. The complete variable domain, with remaining parts taken from reference TRBV7-6 and TRBJ2-1, reads GAGVSQSPRYKVTKRGQDVALRCDPISGHVSLYWYRQALGQGPEFLTYFNYEAQQDKSGLPNDRFSAERPEGSISTLTIQRTEQRDSAMYRCASSLVRGGLVNEQFFGPGTRLTVL.

This clone was counted many times. J is TRBJ1-6 and V is TRBV19, with 7 bases matching TRBD1. Germline V gene lookup returns CDR1 LNHDA and CDR2 SQIVND (reference sequence). J gave up 10 bases and V 5 bases, and 8 bases lay outside the gene matches. This CDR3 region has 14 residues. CDR3 in DNA: TGTGCCAGTAGTTCCAGGGGGTCAGGATCACCCCTCCACTTT. This sequence encodes CASSSRGSGSPLHF.

The rearrangement links TRBV29-1 to TRBJ2-3; D is uncertain. The CDR3 is 12 amino acids. CDR1 and CDR2 (germline): SQVTM, ANQGSEA. Trimming pared 4 bases from V and 4 bases from J, leaving 9 bases between. The CDR3 DNA follows: TGCAGCGTTGTCACTGGAGCAGATACGCAGTATTTT. As protein: CSVVTGADTQYF.

V and J are TRBV7-8 and TRBJ2-5; 12 bases line up with TRBD2. Germline CDR1 and CDR2: SGHVS and FQNEAQ. The CDR3 sequence is 16 residues long. V shed 4 bases, J shed 6 bases, and the junction held 9 bases outside the gene matches. CDR3 DNA sequence: TGTGCCAGCAGCTCGATCAGACTAGCGGGGGCCCAGACCCAGTACTTC. This encodes CASSSIRLAGAQTQYF.

This clone qualifies as medium-sized. At the DNA level, this CDR3 is encoded by other sequences in the same sample as well. The V and J genes are TRBV2 and TRBJ1-5, with D perhaps TRBD1 (6 bases). Trimming pared 1 base from V and 3 bases from J, leaving 10 bases between. Germline V gene lookup returns CDR1 SNHLY and CDR2 FYNNEI. The CDR3 is 15 residues long. This CDR3 reads CASSEGGQSNQPQHF. The CDR3 DNA reads TGTGCCAGCAGTGAAGGGGGGCAGTCCAATCAGCCCCAGCATTTT.